A selection of T cell receptor beta chains follows, all from one sample in a study of Ad26.COV2.S vaccination and SARS-CoV-2 variants. The assay was immunoSEQ multiplex PCR, and TCRdb's table has in-frame clones only and misses some. Among around 170,000 clones listed, around 88% were seen once. The source was peripheral blood, collected after recovery from COVID-19. The receptor source for this set is a human donor who had recovered from COVID-19. Each CDR3 is given with its conserved first and last residue. The order of the fields is J gene, CDR3 length, clone size, V gene, D gene, CDR3 protein, CDR3 DNA. D genes are given only for firm matches. Size is stated for part of the rows, as once, few or many counts, or as a class when the clone is expanded.

TRBJ1-1,13,-,TRBV10-3,-,CAISGQANTEAFF,TGTGCCATCAGTGGACAGGCGAACACTGAAGCTTTCTTT
TRBJ2-1,15,once,TRBV7-8,-,CASSPLDRSYNEQFF,TGTGCCAGCAGCCCCCTAGATAGATCCTACAATGAGCAGTTCTTC
TRBJ1-3,16,-,TRBV7-9,TRBD1,CASSPYSGTGDDTIYF,TGTGCCAGCAGCCCCTATTCCGGGACAGGGGACGACACCATATATTTT
TRBJ2-1,15,-,TRBV5-1,TRBD2,CASSVAGAPGNEQFF,TGCGCCAGCAGCGTAGCGGGAGCGCCGGGCAATGAGCAGTTCTTC
TRBJ2-7,13,-,TRBV19,-,CASSIGDSYEQYF,TGTGCCAGTAGTATTGGGGATTCCTACGAGCAGTACTTC
TRBJ2-1,13,-,TRBV12-3/TRBV12-4,TRBD2,CASTILAGDEQFF,TGTGCCAGCACCATACTAGCGGGCGATGAGCAGTTCTTC
TRBJ1-5,12,-,TRBV29-1,TRBD1,CSARTGGQPQHF,TGCAGCGCCCGGACAGGTGGGCAGCCCCAGCATTTT
TRBJ1-2,15,-,TRBV7-9,TRBD1,CASSPSGQGFDGYTF,TGTGCCAGCAGCCCTAGTGGACAGGGGTTTGATGGCTACACCTTC
TRBJ1-1,11,-,TRBV19,TRBD1,CASTRTGEAFF,TGTGCCAGTACAAGGACAGGGGAAGCTTTCTTT
TRBJ1-2,14,many,TRBV7-9,-,CASSLEMGLLGYTF,TGTGCCAGCAGCCTAGAAATGGGTCTTTTAGGCTACACCTTC
TRBJ2-3,13,-,TRBV12-3/TRBV12-4,-,CASSPSSTDTQYF,TGTGCCAGCAGTCCCTCTAGCACAGATACGCAGTATTTT
TRBJ2-5,15,-,TRBV5-4,-,CASSLAGRGSETQYF,TGTGCCAGCAGCTTGGCCGGCAGGGGATCGGAGACCCAGTACTTC
TRBJ1-3,16,-,TRBV5-6,-,CASIGPGTFSGNTIYF,TGTGCCAGCATTGGGCCAGGGACTTTTTCTGGAAACACCATATATTTT
TRBJ1-5,18,-,TRBV27,-,CASTPRPETVLGNQPQHF,TGTGCCAGCACCCCACGTCCTGAGACAGTCCTAGGCAATCAGCCCCAGCATTTT
TRBJ1-5,15,once,TRBV27,TRBD1,CASGAQGASNQPQHF,TGTGCCAGCGGTGCACAGGGGGCAAGCAATCAGCCCCAGCATTTT
TRBJ1-5,13,few,TRBV27,-,CASSLGVNQPQHF,TGTGCCAGCAGCCTGGGGGTCAATCAGCCCCAGCATTTT
TRBJ1-3,14,-,TRBV6-6,-,CASSFGGWGNTIYF,TGTGCCAGCAGTTTCGGGGGCTGGGGAAACACCATATATTTT
TRBJ2-7,12,-,TRBV7-2,-,CASSQNRYEQYF,TGTGCCAGCAGTCAGAACAGGTACGAGCAGTACTTC
TRBJ2-7,11,few,TRBV5-1,-,CASKGEYEQYF,TGCGCCAGCAAGGGGGAGTACGAGCAGTACTTC
TRBJ2-2,15,few,TRBV10-3,-,CAITLGPPGTGELFF,TGTGCCATCACTCTAGGCCCGCCGGGCACCGGGGAGCTGTTTTTT
TRBJ1-1,14,-,TRBV4-2,TRBD1,CASSQDEGARLAFF,TGTGCCAGCAGCCAAGACGAGGGGGCCAGGTTAGCTTTCTTT
TRBJ2-7,14,few,TRBV5-1,-,CASSLERASYEQYF,TGCGCCAGCAGCTTGGAGCGGGCCTCCTACGAGCAGTACTTC
TRBJ1-6,14,-,TRBV3-1/TRBV3-2,-,CASSWTDYNSPLHF,TGTGCCAGCAGCTGGACGGATTATAATTCACCCCTCCACTTT
TRBJ2-1,17,-,TRBV7-9,TRBD1,CASSLSISGGSYNEQFF,TGTGCCAGCAGCTTAAGTATATCAGGGGGCTCCTACAATGAGCAGTTCTTC
TRBJ2-5,16,-,TRBV9,TRBD2,CASSVVAGEPSGAQYF,TGTGCCAGCAGCGTAGTCGCGGGAGAGCCCTCCGGGGCCCAGTACTTC
TRBJ2-1,17,-,TRBV10-3,-,CAISGGRVQETYNEQFF,TGTGCCATCAGTGGGGGCCGGGTCCAAGAAACCTACAATGAGCAGTTCTTC
TRBJ2-6,18,-,TRBV6-1,-,CASSVPRVHFSGANVLTF,TGTGCCAGCAGTGTCCCCAGGGTCCACTTCTCTGGGGCCAACGTCCTGACTTTC
TRBJ1-4,16,-,TRBV25-1,-,CASSPRTSATNEKLFF,TGTGCCAGCAGTCCCAGGACATCAGCAACTAATGAAAAACTGTTTTTT
TRBJ2-3,13,-,TRBV27,-,CASSTPATDTQYF,TGTGCCAGCAGTACTCCCGCCACAGATACGCAGTATTTT
TRBJ2-1,14,-,TRBV9,TRBD2,CASSVTSGPNEQFF,TGTGCCAGCAGCGTGACTAGCGGACCCAATGAGCAGTTCTTC
TRBJ2-1,15,-,TRBV6-5,TRBD2,CASSYTAGGYNEQFF,TGTGCCAGCAGTTACACAGCGGGGGGTTACAATGAGCAGTTCTTC
TRBJ1-4,14,-,TRBV6-6,-,CASSSLTRGEKLFF,TGTGCCAGCAGTTCATTGACCCGGGGAGAAAAACTGTTTTTT
TRBJ1-2,12,-,TRBV6-4,-,CASSAGVGGYTF,TGTGCCAGCAGTGCAGGGGTAGGAGGCTACACCTTC
TRBJ2-3,15,-,TRBV27,-,CASSFGIVSTDTQYF,TGTGCCAGCAGTTTCGGAATAGTGAGCACAGATACGCAGTATTTT
TRBJ2-6,19,-,TRBV5-5,TRBD2,CASNYSPASGNSGANVLTF,TGTGCCAGCAACTATTCCCCAGCTAGCGGGAACTCTGGGGCCAACGTCCTGACTTTC
TRBJ1-5,15,-,TRBV2,TRBD1,CASSEDDRGWQPQHF,TGTGCCAGCAGTGAAGATGACAGGGGTTGGCAGCCCCAGCATTTT
TRBJ2-4,11,-,TRBV19,-,CASSIGNIQYF,TGTGCCAGTAGTATCGGAAACATTCAGTACTTC
TRBJ1-4,14,few,TRBV7-8,-,CASSDDTSRGKLFF,TGTGCCAGCAGCGACGACACCAGTCGGGGAAAACTGTTTTTT
TRBJ2-3,17,-,TRBV25-1,TRBD2,CASSEFGASGRGDTQYF,TGTGCCAGCAGTGAATTCGGGGCTAGCGGGAGAGGAGATACGCAGTATTTT
TRBJ2-7,14,-,TRBV14,-,CASSQVQEGYEQYF,TGTGCCAGCAGCCAAGTTCAAGAGGGCTACGAGCAGTACTTC